The text below deals with one T cell receptor (beta chain). Its antigen is still unknown. The junction shows a germline mismatch at one end, possibly a read error. This sample was taken from a study of graft-versus-host responses after intestinal transplantation. In the study overall: Recipients were given multivisceral, liver-intestinal, or isolated intestinal transplants. Recipients were all induced with anti-thymocyte globulin, then given tacrolimus and steroids for about 3 years. Findings and limits, study-wide: An association linked early post-transplant HvG declines with peak circulating GvH clone levels.

The protocol was immunoSEQ multiplex PCR, while the TCRdb copy is restricted to in-frame clones and leaves out a portion. The repertoire holds tens of thousands of clones, roughly 90% seen once, with about 1.7% in the top ten. Graft tissue processing released intraepithelial and lamina propria lymphocytes. Germline V gives CDR1 SSHAT, CDR2 FNYEAQ (reference sequence). This CDR3 spans 14 amino acids. The V and J genes are TRBV7-7 and TRBJ1-2; D is undetermined. The sequences come from ileum tissue, collected 350 to 400 days after transplant. The sequence was collected from a human patient who received an intestinal transplant, so some T cells may come from the graft donor. The CDR3 reads CAGSPVGGESGYTF. The CDR3 DNA sequence: TGTGCCGGCAGCCCCGTCGGTGGGGAAAGTGGCTACACCTTC.